Here is one TCR beta chain with its context. No cognate antigen has been identified for it. The sample holds no much larger clone one base away, and base qualities are not on file. RNA was extracted with the RNeasy kit and roughly 0.45 to 1 ug was reverse transcribed using random hexamers. TCR beta CDR3 regions were amplified with the immunoSEQ multiplex PCR assay covering 54 Vbeta and 13 Jbeta segments. PCR amplification bias was corrected by using a synthetic template baseline for primer optimization and computational correction. Turning to the authors' computational methods: Reads were assigned to V, D and J genes according to IMGT and analyzed in immunoSEQ Analyzer, with only productive sequences retained. Clonality was computed as one minus Shannon entropy normalized by log2 of the number of productive unique sequences. For each patient and control, public and private clones were evaluated among the 100 most prevalent clones. Susac-specific clones were defined as absent from healthy and MS cohorts, around 1,000 published viral clones and other ImmuneACCESS disease sequences. TCRdb applied fastp at Q25 and MiXCR to the public reads, then kept only in-frame beta chains. CDR3 protein sequences are deduplicated, and each keeps its most common genes and DNA. It is TCRdb's table, rather than the study itself, that gives the V and J calls and clone size. This sample holds more than 65,000 distinct CDR3 sequences; approximately 95% were observed only once. Of the sample, about 0.25% falls within the top ten clones.

Peripheral blood CD8+ and CD4+ T cells from healthy donors, Susac syndrome patients and multiple sclerosis patients were profiled using high-throughput TCR beta sequencing. The healthy donors served as controls matched for age and sex. CD8+ TEMRA cells were enriched by FACS, while bulk CD8+ and CD4+ T cells were purified by magnetic negative isolation. Blood was drawn into EDTA tubes, processed within 24 hours, and PBMCs were isolated by density gradient centrifugation. PBMCs destined for TCR sequencing were cryopreserved in liquid nitrogen and later thawed in a 37 °C water bath. A purity of at least 90% was achieved for sorted or isolated CD4+, CD8+ and CD8+ TEMRA cells. From its cysteine to its phenylalanine, the CDR3 spans 13 amino acids. The read is trimmed to its CDR3 DNA, 39 bases read in frame from base 1. Taken from the germline V gene (reference sequence), the CDR1 and CDR2 loops are LNHDA and SQIVND. Trimming takes 8 bases from V and 7 bases from J, and the germline ends sit 18 bases apart.

This specimen comes from a study of CD8 T cells in Susac syndrome (dated by TCRdb to between 2018 and 2021). With regard to the full study: Whether CD8+ T cell activation and differentiation in Susac syndrome was antigen driven was tested using repertoire sequencing. The study compared CD8+ T cell repertoire clonality among eleven to twelve healthy donors, around 14 Susac syndrome patients and roughly 16 multiple sclerosis patients.

The research as a whole found: The study acknowledged that relatively few individuals were included in the TCR sequencing and HLA analysis.

Sequenced sample: CD8+ T cells from PBMCs. The chain joins TRBV19 to TRBJ2-7; perhaps TRBD2 is the D gene, with 5 bases matching. The receptor was derived from a human donor in good health. The DNA reads TGTGCCAGTCAAACACCGGGATCGTGGGAGCAGTACTTC. Its product reads: CASQTPGSWEQYF.